The 22 T cell receptor beta chains listed next were all sequenced from one sample in a study of T-cell memory formation after mild COVID-19. TCRdb reprocessed the 5' RACE reads with MiXCR, giving one entry per CDR3 protein. Among 550,000 to 650,000 distinct CDR3 sequences listed, 15% to 20% were seen once. Sequencing was performed on PBMCs or a T cell subset sorted from them (not recorded which). The receptors derive from an adult woman who had mild COVID-19 (a few samples of this study predate the infection). Cell type and time point are not known.

The rearrangement links TRBV18 to TRBJ1-1; D gene ambiguous. V lost 3 bases to trimming and J lost 2 bases, with 10 bases between them. This CDR3 spans 14 amino acids. The germline CDR1 and CDR2 sequences are KGHSH and LQKENI. The CDR3 region is CASSPVVQNTEAFF. CDR3 coding DNA: TGTGCCAGCTCACCGGTCGTGCAAAACACTGAAGCTTTCTTT.

The chain has TRBV27 and TRBJ1-6, with no clear D. The CDR3 is 17 amino acids. The germline V gene has CDR1 MNHEY and CDR2 SMNVEV (reference sequence). V gave up 2 bases and J gave up 5 bases, with 16 bases separating them. The CDR3: CASSLLPGRIHNSPLHF. Here the CDR3 DNA reads TGTGCCAGCAGTTTACTACCCGGACGGATTCATAATTCACCCCTCCACTTT.

CDR3 DNA: TGTGCCAGCAGTGATTCAGTCCGGGCGGGCCAGCCCCAGCATTTT. This sequence encodes CASSDSVRAGQPQHF. V and J are TRBV2 and TRBJ1-5; no definite D call. The V gene's germline CDR1 is SNHLY and CDR2 FYNNEI. The length of the CDR3 is 15 residues. Trimming removed 3 bases at V and 7 bases at J, with 16 bases between.

This clonotype has only a few counts. The V call is TRBV7-9, the J call TRBJ1-1; D is perhaps TRBD1 (5 bases). Between the trimmed V and J ends, which lost 4 bases and 4 bases, there was a span of 10 bases. The V gene's germline CDR1 is SEHNR and CDR2 FQNEAQ (reference sequence). The length of the CDR3 is 13 residues. The CDR3 is CASSSGTVTEAFF. DNA for the CDR3: TGTGCCAGCAGCTCCGGGACGGTCACTGAAGCTTTCTTT. Based on the CDR3 plus reference TRBV7-9 and TRBJ1-1, the full variable domain is DTGVSQNPRHKITKRGQNVTFRCDPISEHNRLYWYRQTLGQGPEFLTYFQNEAQLEKSRLLSDRFSAERPKGSFSTLEIQRTEQGDSAMYLCASSSGTVTEAFFGQGTRLTVV.

The V and J genes are TRBV7-2 and TRBJ1-5, with D unresolved. The CDR3 is 16 amino acids. The germline V and J ends were trimmed by 2 bases and 1 base, with 12 bases remaining between them. Per the germline V gene, CDR1 is SGHTA and CDR2 is FQGNSA. The CDR3 nucleotides read TGTGCCAGCAGCTTAAATACGGTTCTGAGCAATCAGCCCCAGCATTTT. This gives the protein CASSLNTVLSNQPQHF.

This clonotype was detected a few times. The chain uses TRBV5-1 and TRBJ2-7; no clear D. Trimming shortened V by 3 bases and J by 5 bases, and 15 bases separated the two germline ends. Germline CDR1 SGHRS, CDR2 YFSETQ. This CDR3 comprises 14 residues. The CDR3 nucleotides read TGCGCCAGCAGCTCGCATGACCAGGACCACGAGCAGTACTTC. Residues: CASSSHDQDHEQYF.

This clonotype occurred many times. This sequence joins TRBV7-2 and TRBJ2-3; perhaps TRBD1 as D (5 bases). Germline values: CDR1 SGHTA, CDR2 FQGNSA. V lost 4 bases, J lost 2 bases, and 10 bases lay in between. CDR3 length: 14 residues. The CDR3 coding sequence is TGTGCCAGCAGCTATGGGGCCTTCACAGATACGCAGTATTTT. Residues: CASSYGAFTDTQYF.

Ten or more counts support this clonotype. The V and J genes are TRBV7-2 and TRBJ2-2; TRBD2 aligns across 10 bases. CDR3 length: 17 amino acids. Germline values: CDR1 SGHTA, CDR2 FQGNSA. V was clipped by 1 base and J by 1 base; unmatched bases: 3. CDR3 region: CASSLDGLAVNTGELFF. Written as DNA, the CDR3 is TGTGCCAGCAGCTTAGATGGACTAGCGGTGAACACCGGGGAGCTGTTTTTT.

This clonotype was seen only a few times. This chain joins TRBV2 and TRBJ2-7; D gene uncertain. The CDR3 extends over 15 amino acids. CDR1 is SNHLY and CDR2 is FYNNEI in the germline V gene. V was pared by 3 bases and J by 5 bases, with 17 bases between. CDR3 region: CASSDSMAGPDEQYF. The CDR3 DNA is TGTGCCAGCAGTGATAGTATGGCAGGACCTGACGAGCAGTACTTC.

CDR3 in DNA: TGTGCCAGCAGCTTAGCGGCGGGACTAGGTCGCAATGAGCAGTTCTTC. It is translated as CASSLAAGLGRNEQFF. V gene TRBV7-2 combines with J gene TRBJ2-1; 8 nucleotides match TRBD2. Germline lookup yields CDR1 SGHTA and CDR2 FQGNSA. This CDR3 comprises 16 residues. Unmatched junction bases numbered 7, after V lost 0 bases and J lost 6 bases.

The chain employs TRBV7-2 and TRBJ2-3, with D possibly TRBD2 on 5 matching bases. In germline, CDR1 is SGHTA, CDR2 FQGNSA. Trimming left V 5 bases short and J 6 bases short, with 15 bases between. This CDR3 contains 14 residues. The chain's CDR3 is CASSPRTGWDTQYF. CDR3 in DNA: TGTGCCAGCAGCCCCAGGACGGGGTGGGATACGCAGTATTTT.

There are a few counts of this clonotype. V gene TRBV9 combines with J gene TRBJ2-2; no definite D call. With 3 bases removed from V and 3 bases from J, the gap between germline ends came to 6 bases. CDR3 length: 13 amino acids. Germline V CDR1 and CDR2: SGDLS, YYNGEE. CDR3 sequence reads: CASSESDTGELFF. As DNA, the CDR3 is TGTGCCAGCAGCGAATCCGACACCGGGGAGCTGTTTTTT.

This clonotype was found a few times. The rearrangement joins TRBV5-5 to TRBJ2-7; either TRBD1 or TRBD2 may supply D (5 bases each). The ends were cut back, 4 bases at V and 1 base at J, with 12 bases in the middle. Germline CDR1 SGHKS, CDR2 YYEKEE (reference sequence). This CDR3 comprises 14 residues. CDR3: CASSTWDGSYEQYF. CDR3 DNA sequence: TGTGCCAGCAGCACGTGGGACGGTTCCTACGAGCAGTACTTC.

This clonotype was detected many times. V is TRBV7-2 and J is TRBJ2-3; 13 bases line up with TRBD2. CDR3 length equals 19 residues. CDR1 is SGHTA, CDR2 FQGNSA, per germline. The junction had 11 bases not matched to a gene; V was cut back by 1 base and J by 4 bases. The DNA for the CDR3 is TGTGCCAGCAGCTTAGGCCTAGGGACTAGCGGGATGGGCGCAGATACGCAGTATTTT. Protein: CASSLGLGTSGMGADTQYF.

The gene calls are TRBV4-1 and TRBJ2-6, with D tentatively TRBD2 (5 bases). CDR1 is MGHRA, CDR2 YSYEKL, per germline. This CDR3 has 17 residues. The germline V and J ends were trimmed by 5 bases and 0 bases, with 14 bases remaining between them. The CDR3 here is CASSLPIGDSGANVLTF. The CDR3 DNA is TGCGCCAGCAGCTTGCCTATCGGGGACTCTGGGGCCAACGTCCTGACTTTC.

The CDR3 DNA reads TGTGCCAGCAGCCAATCACAGGGCGGTGAGCAGTTCTTC. Translation: CASSQSQGGEQFF. This chain links TRBV12-3 or TRBV12-4 with TRBJ2-1; TRBD1 might be the D (6 bases). The CDR3 totals 13 residues. Trimming took 6 bases from V and 9 from J, leaving 15 bases between them.

V is TRBV5-1 and J is TRBJ1-2, with 9 bases identical to TRBD1. The V gene's germline CDR1 is SGHRS and CDR2 YFSETQ. Germline trimming cut 7 bases from V and 3 bases from J; bases unmatched to any gene: 10. This CDR3 comprises 15 residues. The CDR3 loop is CASRAAGQGHYGYTF. The CDR3 nucleotides are TGCGCCAGCCGGGCTGCGGGACAGGGCCACTATGGCTACACCTTC.

The rearrangement links TRBV6-5 to TRBJ2-5, with D unresolved. CDR1 MNHEY and CDR2 SVGAGI come from the germline V gene. The V end was cut by 7 bases, the J end by 4 bases, with 13 bases between. The CDR3 length is 13 residues. CDR3 DNA: TGTGCCAGCAAGTTTAGTTTATCAGAGACCCAGTACTTC. Its protein is CASKFSLSETQYF.

The chain employs TRBV5-1 and TRBJ2-7, with 14 bases matching TRBD2. Germline trimming cut 0 bases from V and 6 bases from J; bases unmatched to any gene: 2. The CDR3 covers 15 residues. In germline, CDR1 is SGHRS, CDR2 YFSETQ. The CDR3 nucleotides read TGCGCCAGCAGCTTGGGGGGACTAGCGGGAGTCGAGCAGTACTTC. The encoded protein is CASSLGGLAGVEQYF.

This clonotype came up many times. This chain connects TRBV4-3 to TRBJ2-7; D not certain. This CDR3 comprises 13 residues. V shed 1 base and J shed 3 bases, with 7 bases lying between them. CDR1 and CDR2 (germline): LGHNA, YSLEER. The CDR3 loop is CASSQGTFYEQYF. CDR3 sequence (DNA): TGCGCCAGCAGCCAAGGGACGTTCTACGAGCAGTACTTC.

Written as DNA, the CDR3 is TGCGCCAGCAGCCAAGTAGGGGGGGTCCTCTATGGCTACACCTTC. It translates to CASSQVGGVLYGYTF. The chain uses TRBV4-1 and TRBJ1-2; D is possibly TRBD1 (6 bases). The germline gives CDR1 MGHRA, CDR2 YSYEKL. The CDR3 runs to 15 residues. The V gene lost 1 base and the J gene lost 4 bases, with 13 bases spanning the gap.

The chain recombines TRBV12-3 or TRBV12-4 with TRBJ1-5, with D perhaps matching TRBD1 (6 bases). CDR3 length: 16 residues. V shed 1 base and J shed 1 base, with 11 bases lying between them. This chain's CDR3 is CASSLGRQESNQPQHF. DNA for the CDR3: TGTGCCAGCAGTTTAGGGCGACAGGAAAGCAATCAGCCCCAGCATTTT.